The clone carrying this T cell receptor beta chain was picked up one time. These data come from a study of shared T cell receptors in the human thymus. Trimming cost V 4 bases and J 0 bases; bases outside gene matches: 16. The CDR3 covers 20 residues. CDR1 LGHNA and CDR2 YSLEER come from the germline V gene. Clones were read by immunoSEQ multiplex PCR, and TCRdb kept only the in-frame ones, dropping some. The sample has hundreds of thousands of clones; approximately 89% are singletons. This same sample was also taken into another study, of human thymus T cells. From that study: Finnish infants who were healthy and having corrective surgery for congenital heart defects made up the donors. Thymus tissue was removed during corrective cardiac surgery. Use of V and J genes seemed skewed within the thymic and blood repertoires. Related research found strongly overlapping thymic repertoires in unrelated individuals.

This receptor was obtained from a boy under three years old with a congenital heart defect. Sequenced material: thymocytes. The V call is TRBV4-3, the J call TRBJ2-3; 10 nucleotides line up with TRBD2. CDR3 nucleotides: TGCGCCAGCAGCCCAGGGGGTGGCCTAGCGGGAGCAAGGAGCACAGATACGCAGTATTTT. Translated: CASSPGGGLAGARSTDTQYF.